This record covers a single TCR beta chain. Profiling relied on immunoSEQ multiplex PCR, and the TCRdb table lists in-frame clones only, not all of them. The repertoire includes 17,000 or so clones, 70% to 85% of them detected once, and 6.4% sits in the top ten. The data originate from a study of tumor-infiltrating lymphocytes in localized non-small cell lung cancer. Source material: lung tumor tissue. This sequence originates from a human donor with non-small cell lung cancer.

The CDR3 sequence is CASSSNYEKLFF. As DNA, the CDR3 is TGCGCCAGCAGCTCAAACTACGAAAAACTGTTTTTT. This rearrangement joins TRBV5-1 to TRBJ1-4; D uncertain. This CDR3 contains 12 residues. CDR1 is SGHRS, CDR2 YFSETQ, per germline. Between the trimmed V and J ends, which lost 3 bases and 8 bases, there was a span of 8 bases.